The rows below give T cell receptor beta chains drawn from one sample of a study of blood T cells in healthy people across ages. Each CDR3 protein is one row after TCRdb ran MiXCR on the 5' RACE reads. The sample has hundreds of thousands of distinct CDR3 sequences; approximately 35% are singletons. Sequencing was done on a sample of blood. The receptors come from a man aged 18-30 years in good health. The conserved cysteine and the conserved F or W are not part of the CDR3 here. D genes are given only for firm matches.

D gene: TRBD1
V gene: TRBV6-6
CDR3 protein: ASSLTRDSSPLH

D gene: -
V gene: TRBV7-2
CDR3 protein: ASSSGGGGDTQY

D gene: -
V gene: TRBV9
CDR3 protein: ASSVAQDPSGNTIY

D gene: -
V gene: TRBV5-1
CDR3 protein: ASSGGGYSTDTQY

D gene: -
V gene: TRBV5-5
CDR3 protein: ASSLAGHNEQF

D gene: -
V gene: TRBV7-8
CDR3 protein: ASSLRSRRERGSPQETQY

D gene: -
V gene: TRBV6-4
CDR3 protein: ASSGVNRGGYNEQF

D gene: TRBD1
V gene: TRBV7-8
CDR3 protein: ASSSYRGIDEQF

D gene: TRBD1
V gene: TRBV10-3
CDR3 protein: AISESARGYTDTQY

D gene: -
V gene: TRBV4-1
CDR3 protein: ASSHETGADTQY

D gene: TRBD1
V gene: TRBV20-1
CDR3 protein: SAPRTGESGYT

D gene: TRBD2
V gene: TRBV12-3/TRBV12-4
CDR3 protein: ASSPDRDGGEAQY

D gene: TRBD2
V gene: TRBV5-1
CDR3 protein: ASSLAAGGLRDEQF

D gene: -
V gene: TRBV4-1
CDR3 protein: ASSQPGHQTQY

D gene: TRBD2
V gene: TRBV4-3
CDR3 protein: ASSQDRLAGVPRAKNIQY

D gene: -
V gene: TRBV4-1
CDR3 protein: ASSQDGTEGYGYT

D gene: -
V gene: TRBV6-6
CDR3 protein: ASSSTEGGLIYGYT

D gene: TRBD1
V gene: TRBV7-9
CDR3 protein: ASSLGQAIYEQY

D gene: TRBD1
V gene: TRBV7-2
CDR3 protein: ASSKNRGTEAF

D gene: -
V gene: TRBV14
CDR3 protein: ASSQGTHYGYT

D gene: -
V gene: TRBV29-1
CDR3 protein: SVRTGGNQPQH

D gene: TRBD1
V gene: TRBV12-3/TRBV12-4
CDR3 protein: ASSPGTAQETQY

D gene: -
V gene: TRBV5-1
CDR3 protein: ASSPTLDNEQF

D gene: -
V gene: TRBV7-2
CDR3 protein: ASSLVGGGNNEQF

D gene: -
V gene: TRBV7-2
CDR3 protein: ASSLTYRGQPQH

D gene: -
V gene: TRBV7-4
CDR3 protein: ASSNGAETQY

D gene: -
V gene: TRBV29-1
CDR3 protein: SVALQGDEQY

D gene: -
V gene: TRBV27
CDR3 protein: ASSFSKGDYNEQF

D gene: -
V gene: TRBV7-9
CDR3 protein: ASSSFRGKSYNEQF

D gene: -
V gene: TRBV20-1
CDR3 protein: SAREVGGETQY

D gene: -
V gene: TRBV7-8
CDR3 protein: ASSLTPGPLDEQY

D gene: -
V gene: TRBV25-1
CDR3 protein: ASSIGVYGYT

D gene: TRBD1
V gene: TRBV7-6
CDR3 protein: ASSQGQRRGYT

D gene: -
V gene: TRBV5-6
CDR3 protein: TSSIWYASVSTDTQY

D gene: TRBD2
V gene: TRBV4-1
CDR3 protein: ASSLRTGGDTQY

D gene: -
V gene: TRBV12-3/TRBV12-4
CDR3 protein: ASTLTGSYEQY

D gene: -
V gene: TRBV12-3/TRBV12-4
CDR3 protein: ASGGAGNGYT

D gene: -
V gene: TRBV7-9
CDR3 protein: ASSPFSQGPGELF

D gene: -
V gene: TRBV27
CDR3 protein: ASSFDRPLTPPQYPREQY

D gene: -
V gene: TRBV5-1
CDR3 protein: ASAQGPGDYGYT

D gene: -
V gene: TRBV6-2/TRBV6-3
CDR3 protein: ASSYSGTTNYGYT

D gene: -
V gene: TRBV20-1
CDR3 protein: SARSAFDSNQPQH

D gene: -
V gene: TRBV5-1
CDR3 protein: ASSATVTNTGELF

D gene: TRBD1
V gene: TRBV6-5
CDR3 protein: ASSKGQNSLGGYT

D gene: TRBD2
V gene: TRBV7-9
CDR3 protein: ASSLGSGLAESYEQY

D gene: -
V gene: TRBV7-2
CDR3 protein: ASSSQGYLANEKLF

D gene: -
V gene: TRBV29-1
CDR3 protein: SVETGEAQY

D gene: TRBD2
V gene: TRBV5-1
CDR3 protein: ASSLGLTSGGGEQF

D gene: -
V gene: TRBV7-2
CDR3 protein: ASSLARGGTDTQY

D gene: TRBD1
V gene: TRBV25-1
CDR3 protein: ASSDPGQGPKEAF

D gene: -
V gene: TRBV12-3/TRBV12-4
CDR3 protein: ASSLQGREQF

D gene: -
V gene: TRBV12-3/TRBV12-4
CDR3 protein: ASSFMRTPQETQY

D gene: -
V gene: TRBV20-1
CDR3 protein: SARYAASSYNEQF

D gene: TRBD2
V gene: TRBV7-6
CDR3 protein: ASSRGGLGETQY

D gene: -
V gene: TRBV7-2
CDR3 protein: ASSLVASDEQY

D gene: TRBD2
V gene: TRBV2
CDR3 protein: AGASGGQPYNKQF

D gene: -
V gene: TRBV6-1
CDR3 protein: ASSDRDYEQY

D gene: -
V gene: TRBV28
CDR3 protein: ASSLGLVYEQY

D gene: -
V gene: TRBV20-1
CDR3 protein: SARLYRGGGETQY

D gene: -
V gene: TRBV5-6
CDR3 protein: ASSLARGNAVTYEQY